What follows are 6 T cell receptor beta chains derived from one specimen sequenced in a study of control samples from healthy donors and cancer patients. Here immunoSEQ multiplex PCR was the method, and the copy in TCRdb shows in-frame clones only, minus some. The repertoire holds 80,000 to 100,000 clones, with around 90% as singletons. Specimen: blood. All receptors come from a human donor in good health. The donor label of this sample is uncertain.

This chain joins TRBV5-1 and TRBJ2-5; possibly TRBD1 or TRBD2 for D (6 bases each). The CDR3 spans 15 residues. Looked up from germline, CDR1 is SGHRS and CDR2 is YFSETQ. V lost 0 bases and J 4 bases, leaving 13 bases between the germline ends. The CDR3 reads CASSLGGGRGETQYF. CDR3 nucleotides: TGCGCCAGCAGCTTGGGAGGGGGGCGCGGAGAGACCCAGTACTTC.

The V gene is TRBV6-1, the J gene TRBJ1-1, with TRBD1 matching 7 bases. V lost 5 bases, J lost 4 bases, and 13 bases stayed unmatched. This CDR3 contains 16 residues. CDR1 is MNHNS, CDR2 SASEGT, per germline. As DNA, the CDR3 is TGTGCCAGCAGTAAAGAACTGGGACAGCTGACCACTGAAGCTTTCTTT. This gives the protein CASSKELGQLTTEAFF.

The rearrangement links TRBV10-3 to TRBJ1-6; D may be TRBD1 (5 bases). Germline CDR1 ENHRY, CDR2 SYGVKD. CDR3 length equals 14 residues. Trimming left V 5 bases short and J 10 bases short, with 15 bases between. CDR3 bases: TGTGCCATCAGTCAGGACGTGGGGGGATCACCCCTCCACTTT. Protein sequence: CAISQDVGGSPLHF.

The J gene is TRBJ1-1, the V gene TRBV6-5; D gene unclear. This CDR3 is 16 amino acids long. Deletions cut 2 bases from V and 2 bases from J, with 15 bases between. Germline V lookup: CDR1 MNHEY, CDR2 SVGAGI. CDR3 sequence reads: CASSYGAGGGNTEAFF. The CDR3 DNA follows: TGTGCCAGCAGTTACGGTGCAGGAGGCGGAAACACTGAAGCTTTCTTT.

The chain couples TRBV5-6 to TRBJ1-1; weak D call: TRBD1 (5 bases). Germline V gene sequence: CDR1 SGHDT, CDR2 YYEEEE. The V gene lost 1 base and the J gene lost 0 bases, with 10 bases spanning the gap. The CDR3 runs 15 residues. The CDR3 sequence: CASSLRGRMNTEAFF. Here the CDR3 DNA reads TGTGCCAGCAGCTTGAGGGGAAGGATGAACACTGAAGCTTTCTTT.

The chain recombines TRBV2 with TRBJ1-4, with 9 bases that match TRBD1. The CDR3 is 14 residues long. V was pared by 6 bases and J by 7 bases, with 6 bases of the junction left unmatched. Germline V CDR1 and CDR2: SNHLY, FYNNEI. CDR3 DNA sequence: TGTGCCAGCAGAACCGGGACAGGGATTGAAAAACTGTTTTTT. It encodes CASRTGTGIEKLFF. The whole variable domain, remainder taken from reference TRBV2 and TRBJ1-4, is EPEVTQTPSHQVTQMGQEVILRCVPISNHLYFYWYRQILGQKVEFLVSFYNNEISEKSEIFDDQFSVERPDGSNFTLKIRSTKLEDSAMYFCASRTGTGIEKLFFGSGTQLSVL.